Below, 8 T cell receptor beta chains from the same sample are listed, as sequenced in a study of blood T cell repertoires in COVID-19. Measured with immunoSEQ multiplex PCR; TCRdb has only the in-frame clones, and not every one. Counted here are under 300,000 clones, approximately 90% occurring once; the ten biggest clones make up 2.1%. The sequenced sample consisted of peripheral blood. Source of these receptors: a woman aged 40-49 years who had recovered from COVID-19.

The chain recombines TRBV2 with TRBJ1-3, with TRBD1 matching over 7 bases. The CDR3 is made up of 14 amino acids. V gave up 7 bases and J gave up 5 bases; unmatched junction bases: 8. The V gene's germline CDR1 is SNHLY and CDR2 FYNNEI. For the CDR3, the DNA is TGTGCCAGCACTTTTGGGACAGATAGAAACACCATATATTTT. Translated, it gives CASTFGTDRNTIYF. Variable domain in full (rest from reference TRBV2 and TRBJ1-3): EPEVTQTPSHQVTQMGQEVILRCVPISNHLYFYWYRQILGQKVEFLVSFYNNEISEKSEIFDDQFSVERPDGSNFTLKIRSTKLEDSAMYFCASTFGTDRNTIYFGEGSWLTVV.

The genes are TRBV29-1 and TRBJ2-7; 8 positions agree with TRBD2. J gave up 1 base and V 4 bases, and 6 bases lay outside the gene matches. The germline V gene has CDR1 SQVTM and CDR2 ANQGSEA. The length of the CDR3 is 14 residues. CDR3 residues: CSVVRGGGSYEQYF. The CDR3, as DNA: TGCAGCGTTGTTCGGGGCGGGGGGTCCTACGAGCAGTACTTC.

Only a few counts were recorded for this clone. The same CDR3 is also encoded by other DNA sequences in this sample. The gene calls are TRBV6-5 and TRBJ2-2; 7 nucleotides align to TRBD1. V was clipped by 4 bases and J by 8 bases; unmatched bases: 4. This CDR3 spans 13 amino acids. The V gene's germline CDR1 is MNHEY and CDR2 SVGAGI. The CDR3 DNA reads as TGTGCCAGCAGTTTGAGGGGGCCTGGGGAGCTGTTTTTT. It yields the protein CASSLRGPGELFF.

The chain combines TRBV10-3 with TRBJ2-6; 9 positions match TRBD1. Germline CDR1 is ENHRY and CDR2 is SYGVKD. The CDR3 spans 14 residues. The V and J ends lost 6 bases and 7 bases, in that order; junction bases with no gene match: 4. The CDR3, as DNA: TGTGCCATCAGCGGGACAGGGAAAGCCAACGTCCTGACTTTC. It encodes CAISGTGKANVLTF.

The V call is TRBV14, the J call TRBJ2-7, with D possibly being TRBD1 (6 bases). The CDR3 loop spans 15 amino acids. The germline CDR1 and CDR2 sequences are SGHDN and FVKESK. V was clipped by 2 bases and J by 4 bases, with 15 bases between them. CDR3 protein: CASSQWTVGPYEQYF. CDR3 coding DNA: TGTGCCAGCAGCCAATGGACAGTGGGACCGTACGAGCAGTACTTC.

The genes are TRBV4-2 and TRBJ2-7, with TRBD2 identical over 12 bases. The ends lost 0 bases at V and 5 bases at J; junction bases unmatched: 8. Germline CDR1 reads LGHNA; CDR2 reads YNFKEQ. The CDR3 sequence is 17 residues long. CDR3 protein: CASSQDRASGGANEQYF. The CDR3 DNA is TGTGCCAGCAGCCAAGATCGGGCTAGCGGGGGGGCAAACGAGCAGTACTTC.

This clone appeared once. This rearrangement joins TRBV4-3 to TRBJ2-1; 10 bases are a match to TRBD2. The CDR3 length is 20 residues. Losses at the gene ends were 0 bases for V and 0 bases for J; bases not matched to a gene: 11. Germline CDR1 LGHNA, CDR2 YSLEER. The CDR3 loop reads CASSQDLGLAGVSSYNEQFF. In DNA form, the CDR3 reads TGCGCCAGCAGCCAAGATCTTGGGCTAGCGGGGGTCAGCTCCTACAATGAGCAGTTCTTC.

Comment on this clone: An end of the junction does not agree with germline; a read error may underlie this. V and J are TRBV4-1 and TRBJ1-2, with a tentative D call TRBD1 (5 bases). The CDR3 extends over 16 amino acids. The germline gives CDR1 MGHRA, CDR2 YSYEKL. DNA of the CDR3: TGCACCAGCAGCCGGGGCGAGGGAGGAGGCGGCCATGGCTACACCTTC. As protein: CTSSRGEGGGGHGYTF.